The next 3 T cell receptor beta chains were all read from a single sample in a study of CD8 T cells in Susac syndrome. When the RNA was reverse transcribed, random hexamers were used with an input of about 0.5 to 1 ug. In TCRdb, the immunoSEQ multiplex PCR reads were re-called with MiXCR into one record per CDR3 protein. The top ten clones hold about 0.11% of a sample with around 280,000 distinct CDR3 sequences, approximately 84% of them seen once. The sample was CD8+ T cells from PBMCs. The origin of the receptors is a human donor with multiple sclerosis.

V and J are TRBV20-1 and TRBJ2-5; D may correspond to TRBD1 or TRBD2 (5 bases each). The germline V and J ends were trimmed by 6 bases and 1 base, with 12 bases remaining between them. The length of the CDR3 is 13 residues. Germline CDR1 is DFQATT and CDR2 is SNEGSKA (reference sequence). The CDR3 nucleotides read TGCAGTGCCCGGGACCAAAGCCAAGAGACCCAGTACTTC. The encoded protein is CSARDQSQETQYF.

The chain recombines TRBV9 with TRBJ1-6, with D possibly TRBD1 on 6 matching bases. Trimming shortened V by 4 bases and J by 9 bases, and 20 bases separated the two germline ends. The CDR3 is 16 residues long. CDR1 SGDLS and CDR2 YYNGEE come from the germline V gene. CDR3 region: CASSPISRGARSPLHF. The CDR3, as DNA: TGTGCCAGCAGCCCGATCTCCCGGGGGGCGCGTTCACCCCTCCACTTT.

About this clonotype itself: The conserved final phenylalanine or tryptophan is absent from the CDR3, which likely points to a read error. The rearrangement joins TRBV6-1 to TRBJ2-1; 10 bases fit TRBD1. The CDR3 spans 16 residues. Looked up from germline, CDR1 is MNHNS and CDR2 is SASEGT. Trimming took 8 bases from V and 4 from J; bases not matched to a gene: 11. For the CDR3, the DNA is TGTGCCAGCCTGTACAGCCGGGACAGGGGTTACAATGAGCAGTTCTCC. Protein product: CASLYSRDRGYNEQFS.